This TCR beta chain was identified in a study of shared clonotypes between healthy human individuals (TCRdb year 2020). A note on the overall study: The cohort comprised a couple of women and a few men aged 18 to 49 years. Leukapheresis yielded between about 0.94 and 9.5 billion PBMCs per donor. To increase sequencing depth and limit assay-specific biases, TCR repertoire library preparation and sequencing were carried out by different laboratories using diverse techniques. Blood TCR repertoires of a handful of healthy adults were deeply sequenced to estimate repertoire size and the extent of clonotype sharing between individuals. For each donor, CD4 naive and CD4 memory were each run on three plates, CD8 naive on two plates, and CD8 memory on one plate.

Using the deep immunoSEQ assay, TCR CDR3 regions were amplified from genomic DNA by multiplex PCR. Extracted genomic DNA from each cell subset was distributed evenly across all wells of several immunoSEQ 96-well plates, and each plate was treated as a replicate. For sorted subsets, roughly 190 ng of genomic DNA, equivalent to 30,000 or so T cell genomes, went into each replicate PCR. Purified libraries were quantified with a Qubit 3.0 fluorometer, sized on a Bioanalyzer 2100, and re-quantified with the KAPA Library Quantification kit. Every immunoSEQ 96-well plate was sequenced on a dedicated single-read 150-cycle Illumina NextSeq 550 flow cell. For the original study's pipeline: The immunoSEQ output contained only junctional sequences without quality scores, so filtering could not match that applied to full-length reads. Sequences were annotated with PyIR, a Python wrapper for IgBLAST v1.9, using IMGT germline references to assign V/J genes and CDR3. Reads with weak V/J assignments (E-value above 1e-6), missing CDR3, stop codons, out-of-frame junctions, or ambiguous translated residues were removed. A V3J clonotype was defined by an identical inferred V gene, J gene, and CDR3 amino acid sequence. To compute the percentage overlap between repertoires, the number of shared unique clonotypes was divided by the size of the smaller repertoire. Three approaches were used to assess repertoire richness: RTK rarefaction, the Chao1 estimator, and Recon v2.1 estimates of unobserved clonotypes. Generation probabilities were computed with OLGA for all TCRbeta clonotypes obtained by the gDNA method from a few donors. In TCRdb, the immuneACCESS table is reduced to in-frame sequences with V and J assigned. These tables do not hold every clone; where another copy was compared, an unresolved V gene accounts for under half, and the others remain unexplained. Clone size and V and J calls were adopted from that table, with D and trimming inferred from the DNA. Here the sample has about 600,000 clones; around 97% occur a single time. The ten biggest clones cover 0.057% of the sample.

Healthy HIV-negative adults with no recently reported acute infections or vaccinations were included as donors. All donors were Caucasian adults living in Nashville, Tennessee, USA. CD4+ T cells were enriched by magnetic negative selection, after which naive cells were positively selected on CD45RA and the negative fraction was taken as the memory subset. Blood was obtained by leukapheresis, after which PBMCs were separated by Ficoll-Histopaque density gradient centrifugation and cryopreserved in liquid nitrogen vapor phase. Analytical flow cytometry was used to check the purity and quantity of every magnetically sorted T cell population. From each sorted fraction, genomic DNA was isolated and quantified by UV absorbance on a Nanodrop 2000c. The germline V gene sets CDR1 to SNHLY and CDR2 to FYNNEI. From the cysteine through the phenylalanine, the CDR3 covers 12 amino acids. This entry keeps only the CDR3 DNA: 36 bases, framed from base 1.

Overall study outcomes, separate from this receptor: When a handful of donors were compared, the shared fraction of clonotypes was around 5% for naive CD4, approximately 3.3% for naive CD8, 2% to 2.5% for memory CD4, and 0.4% for memory CD8. Sampling was limited to blood, and TCR repertoires in tissue likely differ from TCR repertoires in blood. Estimated clonotype richness was generally larger for naive than for memory subsets. Clonotypes shared by all four sorted-subset donors showed higher generation probabilities than non-shared clonotypes. Pairwise subsampling led to the expectation that sequencing depth would affect the degree of clonotype sharing among donors. Incomplete sequencing was indicated by rarefaction of sorted-subset datasets, despite the large sequencing depth. The genetic and exposure-history diversity represented was limited by the small number of donors.

A remark on this clone: The target of this receptor is not known. Within one base of it there is no much larger clone, and no base qualities were kept.

The chain is assembled from TRBV2 and TRBJ2-5; a confident D gene designation cannot be given. The end of the DNA is better explained by TRBJ2-7, so the J call may be wrong. The sequencing input was naive CD4+ T cells sorted from blood. The cell subset or site label for this specimen denotes: CD45RA+ positively selected. This clonotype was sampled from a woman between 25 and 40 years old in good health. The base sequence is TGTGCCAGCAGCCACACCTACTACGAGCAGTACTTC. Translated, it reads CASSHTYYEQYF.